This T cell receptor beta chain appears in the sequencing data of a study of cytomegalovirus exposure and HLA in healthy donors. Across the whole study: Clustering assigned 81% of the roughly 400 genotyped donors to the Caucasian-associated ancestry cluster. The study's findings and limits: Several top significant clusters appeared, in a later analysis, to be linked to common viral pathogens. Earlier results showed most TCR beta V segments being productive about 90% or about 30% of the time.

The table lists this clone with a count of one. As yet, its antigen is unknown. In the PCR, 60 Vbeta and 13 Jbeta primers were used. Measured with immunoSEQ multiplex PCR; TCRdb has only the in-frame clones, and not every one. The repertoire consists of fewer than 150,000 clones, with around 80% occurring once and the leading ten covering about 5%. V lost 8 bases and J lost 5; bases outside the gene matches: 8. In germline, CDR1 is MNHNS, CDR2 SASEGT. The CDR3 runs 14 residues. The V gene is TRBV6-1, the J gene TRBJ1-4, with TRBD1 matching 7 bases. This TCR was sampled from a male donor in good health and CMV-seronegative. Sequencing input: PBMCs. The CDR3, as DNA: TGTGCCAGCGGAAGACAGGGCCCAAATGAAAAACTGTTTTTT. Its protein product is CASGRQGPNEKLFF.